This T cell receptor beta chain was captured by sequencing in a study of T cell changes during pregnancy in multiple sclerosis (dated by TCRdb to the late 2010s). Describing the broader study: The study examined how the T cell repertoire changed over the course of pregnancy in women with multiple sclerosis.

As encoded in the germline V gene (reference sequence), CDR1 is SGHKS while CDR2 is YYEKEE. Germline trimming: 0 bases from V, 2 bases from J; junction bases outside gene matches: 5. The CDR3 numbers 15 residues from cysteine through phenylalanine. The CDR3 DNA has 45 bases and is translated from base 1. About this clone: Its target antigen remains unknown. Base qualities are not at hand, and no much larger clone is one base apart.

The method was the immunoSEQ multiplex PCR assay. TCRdb took over this immuneACCESS table, retaining in-frame rearrangements with V and J assigned. Such tables are incomplete; in checked studies, under half of the missing clones stem from an unresolved V gene, and the remainder is unexplained. The sample includes 70,000 to 90,000 clones, with 93% observed a single time. About 0.72% of the sample is in the top ten clones. The chain joins TRBV5-5 to TRBJ2-7; TRBD2 aligns with 7 central bases. The receptor was isolated from a female donor in good health, enrolled as a control in a pregnancy study. This material consisted of peripheral blood, taken in the second trimester of pregnancy. The encoded CDR3 is CASSLGPGGTYEQYF. In nucleotide form, the sequence is TGTGCCAGCAGCTTGGGACCGGGGGGTACCTACGAGCAGTACTTC.